This T cell receptor beta chain was sequenced in a study of T cells in Graves' hyperthyroidism and ophthalmopathy. Germline values: CDR1 SGDLS, CDR2 YYNGEE. The CDR3 length is 12 residues. With 0 bases removed from V and 10 bases from J, the gap between germline ends came to 8 bases. Using RNA transcripts as the source, TCR beta CDR3 regions were amplified. With the HTBI primer set, the TCR CDR3 went through a first round of RT-PCR. TCRdb independently ran MiXCR on the multiplex PCR reads; one entry per CDR3 protein. The data hold approximately 300,000 distinct CDR3 sequences, with roughly 17% observed a single time. On this clonotype: The antigen is not known.

General study results and limits: The majority of expanded thyroid clonotypes above 0.001 also appeared in blood.

Reasons for excluding patients were uncontrolled infection, other autoimmune disease, pregnancy or lactation. Sequenced: blood. The clonotype originates from a man in his thirties or forties with Graves' hyperthyroidism. The chain combines TRBV9 with TRBJ2-1; D remains ambiguous. The CDR3 DNA is TGTGCCAGCAGCGTAGACGTGGGGGAGCAGTTCTTC. This gives the protein CASSVDVGEQFF.